This is a list of T cell receptor beta chains from one sample in a study of T cells in localized non-small cell lung cancer. Profiling relied on immunoSEQ multiplex PCR, and the TCRdb table lists in-frame clones only, not all of them. Found here are some 960 clones, 31% of them singletons; the top ten hold less than 35%. Source: normal lung tissue next to the tumor, taken before any cancer treatment. Every receptor here comes from a male donor at least 60 years old with stage II lung adenocarcinoma. CDR3s include the opening cysteine and the closing phenylalanine or tryptophan. Each record gives: J gene, clone size, D gene, V gene, CDR3 DNA, CDR3 protein. A D gene is named only where the DNA matches it firmly. The listing skips clone size in some rows; elsewhere it reads once, few, many or a size class.

>TRBJ2-2|-|-|TRBV18
TGTGCCAGCTCACCACCGGCCGATTGGGCCGGGGAGCTGTTTTTT
CASSPPADWAGELFF
>TRBJ1-1|large|-|TRBV6-8
TGTGCCAGCAGTTACGGCATCGGGACCCCCAACACTGAAGCTTTCTTT
CASSYGIGTPNTEAFF
>TRBJ2-7|medium-sized|TRBD2|TRBV11-3
TGTGCCAGCAGCCTACGGGGGGGACCGACCTACGAGCAGTACTTC
CASSLRGGPTYEQYF
>TRBJ1-3|hyperexpanded|-|TRBV18
TGTGCCAGCTCACTAAGTTCCTCTGGAAACACCATATATTTT
CASSLSSSGNTIYF
>TRBJ2-1|few|TRBD2|TRBV4-1
TGCGCCAGCAGCCTTCACTTAACTAGCGGGAGTAGGATAGGGCAGTTCTTC
CASSLHLTSGSRIGQFF
>TRBJ2-7|-|-|TRBV30
TGTGCCTGGAGTGAGGACAGCTCCTACGAGCAGTACTTC
CAWSEDSSYEQYF
>TRBJ2-5|-|-|TRBV15
TGTGCCACCAGCAGAGATGGACTAACAGGGGAGACCCAGTACTTC
CATSRDGLTGETQYF
>TRBJ1-4|few|TRBD1|TRBV11-3
TGTGCCAGCAGCCAAAGGACAGGGGCCACTAATGAAAAACTGTTTTTT
CASSQRTGATNEKLFF
>TRBJ1-1|few|-|TRBV30
TGTGCCTGGAGTGAGGGAATGGGCACTGAAGCTTTCTTT
CAWSEGMGTEAFF
>TRBJ2-7|-|-|TRBV6-8
TGTGCCAGCATTTCGGGAGCCCCCTACGAGCAGTACTTC
CASISGAPYEQYF
>TRBJ1-1|few|TRBD1|TRBV14
TGTGCCAGCAGCCCCAGACTGGGACAGCCCATGAACACTGAAGCTTTCTTT
CASSPRLGQPMNTEAFF
>TRBJ2-1|-|-|TRBV19
TGTGCCAGTACCGCCTTAGGGCGTAGCTCCTACAATGAGCAGTTCTTC
CASTALGRSSYNEQFF
>TRBJ1-1|few|-|TRBV9
TGTGCCAGCAGCAGGGGAACGAACACTGAAGCTTTCTTT
CASSRGTNTEAFF
>TRBJ1-1|few|-|TRBV11-3
TGTGCCAGCAGCTTAGTCGTGTCCCAAGGGGTACGGAACACTGAAGCTTTCTTT
CASSLVVSQGVRNTEAFF
>TRBJ2-1|-|TRBD2|TRBV9
TGTGCCAGCAGCCTGGGGAGCGGGAGCGGGAATGAGCAGTTCTTC
CASSLGSGSGNEQFF
>TRBJ1-4|few|-|TRBV15
TGTGCCACCAGCAGAGAGGGGGCGGTCGGTGAAAAACTGTTTTTT
CATSREGAVGEKLFF
>TRBJ2-2|-|TRBD2|TRBV11-3
TGTGCCAGCAGGGCGGGACTAGCGGGTTCCGGGGAGCTGTTTTTT
CASRAGLAGSGELFF
>TRBJ1-2|few|-|TRBV6-8
TGTGCCAGCAGTACACTGAGCCCCTATGGCTACACCTTC
CASSTLSPYGYTF
>TRBJ2-1|large|-|TRBV9
TGTGCCAGCAGCGTAGAGGGATTCTCCTACAATGAGCAGTTCTTC
CASSVEGFSYNEQFF
>TRBJ2-7|-|TRBD2|TRBV9
TGTGCCAGCACCCGAGGGACTAGCGGAATTTACGAGCAGTACTTC
CASTRGTSGIYEQYF
>TRBJ2-7|-|TRBD1|TRBV11-3
TGTGCCAGCAGCTCCTCGACAGGGAGCTTCTACGAGCAGTACTTC
CASSSSTGSFYEQYF
>TRBJ2-7|-|-|TRBV18
TGTGCCAGCTCACCCCCGACTGACCCCTACGAGCAGTACTTC
CASSPPTDPYEQYF
>TRBJ2-2|once|-|TRBV19
TGTGCCAGTAGGTTGGGGGTCTTGAACACCGGGGAGCTGTTTTTT
CASRLGVLNTGELFF
>TRBJ1-2|medium-sized|-|TRBV6-8
TGTGCCAGCAGTTACTCCGGCGGGAAATCGGGCTACACCTTC
CASSYSGGKSGYTF
>TRBJ1-3|-|-|TRBV28
TGTGCCAGCAGTTCCACCCGGACAAGAGGAAACACCATATATTTT
CASSSTRTRGNTIYF
>TRBJ1-4|-|TRBD1|TRBV5-1
TGCGCCAGCAGCCCCCCGACAGGGGAGGCAAAACTGTTTTTT
CASSPPTGEAKLFF
>TRBJ1-5|medium-sized|TRBD1|TRBV6-8
TGTGCCAGCGCCAAGTCAGGGGGCCTCCTCAATCAGCCCCAGCATTTT
CASAKSGGLLNQPQHF
>TRBJ1-1|few|-|TRBV30
TGTGCCTGGAGCGGACAGCTGAACACTGAAGCTTTCTTT
CAWSGQLNTEAFF
>TRBJ2-3|few|TRBD2|TRBV11-3
TGTGCCAGCAGCTTTACCGTAGCGGGAGTAGATACGCAGTATTTT
CASSFTVAGVDTQYF
>TRBJ2-3|few|-|TRBV11-3
TGTGCCAGCAGTTTAGACAGGTGGGCCACAGATACGCAGTATTTT
CASSLDRWATDTQYF
>TRBJ1-1|-|-|TRBV19
TGTGCCAGTAGTATTTTCGACACCAACAATGAAGCTTTCTTT
CASSIFDTNNEAFF